These T cell receptor beta chains were read from a single sample in a study of T cell responses to AZD1222 COVID-19 vaccine. Profiling relied on immunoSEQ multiplex PCR, and the TCRdb table lists in-frame clones only, not all of them. This table has over 150,000 clones, under 95% appearing once. The sample here was peripheral blood, taken on day 0 of AZD1222 vaccination. The receptors here all came from an adult in good health. CDR3s include the opening cysteine and the closing phenylalanine or tryptophan. D genes are given only for firm matches. Some rows mark clone size as missing; the rest say once, few, many or name a class of expanded clone.

d_call j_call clone_size v_call cdr3_nt cdr3_aa
TRBD1 TRBJ1-1 few TRBV7-8 TGTGCCAGCAGCCCCGACAGGGTTGAAGCTTTCTTT CASSPDRVEAFF
NA TRBJ1-2 NA TRBV18 TGTGCCAGCTCAACTGAGGGGCCTTCTTATGGCTACACCTTC CASSTEGPSYGYTF
NA TRBJ1-5 NA TRBV28 TGTGCCAGCATTGGGGGACATGGTGATCAGCCCCAGCATTTT CASIGGHGDQPQHF
NA TRBJ2-2 NA TRBV6-5 TGTGCCAGCAGCCCGGAGGTCCCCAAGGGGCTGTTTTTT CASSPEVPKGLFF
NA TRBJ1-1 NA TRBV5-1 TGCGCCAGCAGCTCAGGGGAAAAGGCAAGTGAAGCTTTCTTT CASSSGEKASEAFF
TRBD1 TRBJ1-4 NA TRBV11-2 TGTGCCAGCAGCTCCGGGACAGGGCACGAAAAACTGTTTTTT CASSSGTGHEKLFF
NA TRBJ2-7 NA TRBV10-1 TGCGCCAGCAGTGAGGGCAGGGGACGGGACGAGCAGTACTTC CASSEGRGRDEQYF
NA TRBJ1-1 NA TRBV27 TGTGCCAGCAGTCCCATTCCGGGGGGCAGGGGTGAAGCTTTCTTT CASSPIPGGRGEAFF
TRBD1 TRBJ2-7 NA TRBV28 TGTGCCAGCAGTCCGTGGGACAGAACCTACGAGCAGTACTTC CASSPWDRTYEQYF
NA TRBJ1-3 NA TRBV4-1 TGCGCCAGCAGCCAAGACTTCGGGGCAGCCTCTGGAAACACCATATATTTT CASSQDFGAASGNTIYF
NA TRBJ1-1 NA TRBV10-3 TGTGCCATCAGTGACGGACGGGGGGTAGACACTGAAGCTTTCTTT CAISDGRGVDTEAFF
NA TRBJ2-3 NA TRBV5-4 TGTGCCGTCACGGGACGCCTCACAGATACGCAGTATTTT CAVTGRLTDTQYF
NA TRBJ2-5 NA TRBV5-1 TGCGCCAGCAGCCAGACAGGGAGGGAGACCCAGTACTTC CASSQTGRETQYF
TRBD1 TRBJ1-1 NA TRBV11-2 TGTGCCAGCAGCTTAGCGACAGGGACCACTGAAGCTTTCTTT CASSLATGTTEAFF
NA TRBJ1-4 NA TRBV21-1 TGTGCCAGCAGCGCAGAAAAACTGTTTTTT CASSAEKLFF
NA TRBJ1-6 few TRBV15 TGTGCCACCAGCAGGAACAGGGATTCCGAGAGCTCACCCCTCCACTTT CATSRNRDSESSPLHF
TRBD1 TRBJ2-7 NA TRBV19 TGTGCCAGTAGTGAATATCAGGGGGCGAGTGAGCAGTACTTC CASSEYQGASEQYF
NA TRBJ1-1 NA TRBV6-4 TGTGCCAGCAGCGCAGGGCAAGGGACTGAAGCTTTCTTT CASSAGQGTEAFF
NA TRBJ1-2 NA TRBV25-1 TGTGCCAGCAGTCCGTCTCTTAACTATGGCTACACCTTC CASSPSLNYGYTF
NA TRBJ1-5 NA TRBV11-2 TGTGCCAGCAGCCTCGGTAGCCATAGCAATCAGCCCCAGCATTTT CASSLGSHSNQPQHF
NA TRBJ2-3 NA TRBV28 TGTGCCACCGACAGGTCTGGCACAGATACGCAGTATTTT CATDRSGTDTQYF
NA TRBJ2-3 NA TRBV27 TGTGCCAGCAGTTTCGGGCCCCCTGGGGATACGCAGTATTTT CASSFGPPGDTQYF
TRBD2 TRBJ2-5 NA TRBV5-1 TGCGCCAGCAGCCAAGGACTAGCGGGGGTCCAAGAGACCCAGTACTTC CASSQGLAGVQETQYF
NA TRBJ1-1 few TRBV29-1 TGCAGCGTCCTCAGGGGTCCCACTGAAGCTTTCTTT CSVLRGPTEAFF
TRBD1 TRBJ1-6 NA TRBV6-4 TGTGCCAGGCCAGGGACAGGCTCACGGTCCCTCCACTTT CARPGTGSRSLHF
NA TRBJ1-2 NA TRBV27 TGTGCCAGCAGCCCTGATCCACGCCAGGGGTCCTATGGCTACACCTTC CASSPDPRQGSYGYTF
NA TRBJ1-1 NA TRBV7-9 TGTGCCAGCAGCTTAACGCAGGGCTATGAAGCTTTCTTT CASSLTQGYEAFF
NA TRBJ2-3 NA TRBV4-1 TGCGCCAGCAGCCAAAGGGAGGGGGCAGGGGGATACACAGATACGCAGTATTTT CASSQREGAGGYTDTQYF
NA TRBJ2-6 NA TRBV19 TGTGCCAGTAGTGCATTAAGCTCTGGGGCCAACGTCCTGACTTTC CASSALSSGANVLTF